This T cell receptor (beta chain) was recorded in a study of shared clonotypes between healthy human individuals. Trimming removed 4 bases from V and 7 bases from J; junction bases left unmatched: 17. From germline, CDR1 is GTSNPN and CDR2 SVGIG (reference sequence). The CDR3 has 16 amino acids. The protocol was immunoSEQ multiplex PCR, while the TCRdb copy is restricted to in-frame clones and leaves out a portion. The sample contains roughly 1 million clones, around 75% of which appear only once. This clone appeared a few times. V and J are TRBV30 and TRBJ2-7, with 9 bases aligning to TRBD2. The sequence came from a man younger than 35 in good health. Material: memory CD4+ T cells sorted from blood. Subset meaning: CD45RA-negative fraction. Here the CDR3 reads CAWKGPGGGAYREQYF. CDR3 bases: TGTGCCTGGAAAGGGCCCGGCGGGGGGGCATATCGAGAGCAGTACTTC.